These 29 T cell receptor beta chains came from one sample sequenced in a study of T-cell reconstitution after alpha-beta-depleted transplantation in children (dated by TCRdb to the mid-2010s). The library came from PCR. The instrument given in TCRdb is Illumina HiSeq 2500. Molecular barcoding was employed in the preparation of TCR libraries, with unique molecular identifiers being used to normalize TCRbeta repertoire quantification. TCRdb cleaned the public reads at Q25 with fastp, built clones with MiXCR and kept in-frame beta chains. All rows with the same CDR3 protein become a single entry with the most common DNA and genes. The sample table records hundreds of thousands of distinct CDR3 sequences; approximately 9.5% of these occur just once. The ten largest clones take up around 6% of the sample. The specimen comprised PBMCs from the stem cell graft donor, sampled from the stem cell graft. The receptors here all came from a human donor who donated a stem cell graft to a child with acute lymphoblastic leukemia.

The table lists this clonotype with a few counts. This rearrangement joins TRBV7-2 to TRBJ1-3; D ambiguous. V lost 6 bases and J 0 bases, leaving 12 bases between the germline ends. Germline V gene lookup returns CDR1 SGHTA and CDR2 FQGNSA. There are 15 residues in the CDR3. CDR3 nucleotide sequence: TGTGCCAGCAGTAGGAATCGGGGCTCTGGAAACACCATATATTTT. Encoded protein: CASSRNRGSGNTIYF.

The chain uses TRBV6-5 and TRBJ1-2; D is perhaps TRBD1 (6 bases). The CDR3 contains 14 residues. Germline V gene lookup returns CDR1 MNHEY and CDR2 SVGAGI. V dropped 1 base and J dropped 2 bases, with 8 bases sitting between them. The CDR3 region is CASSYWGGNYGYTF. Written as DNA, the CDR3 is TGTGCCAGCAGTTACTGGGGGGGCAACTATGGCTACACCTTC.

On this clonotype: A read error may explain this, as a much larger clone is one base away. V gene TRBV5-4 combines with J gene TRBJ2-1; 9 nucleotides match TRBD2. Germline V CDR1 and CDR2: SGHNT, YYREEE (reference sequence). Losses at the gene ends were 5 bases for V and 11 bases for J; bases not matched to a gene: 11. The CDR3 extends over 14 amino acids. The CDR3 DNA sequence: TGTGCCAGCAGGCCGGGACTAGCTCCCGATAAGCAGTTCTTC. Amino acids: CASRPGLAPDKQFF.

This rearrangement joins TRBV12-3 or TRBV12-4 to TRBJ2-7; tentatively, D is TRBD2 (6 bases). V dropped 1 base and J dropped 4 bases, with 11 bases sitting between them. The CDR3 is made up of 14 amino acids. In DNA form, the CDR3 reads TGTGCCAGCAGTTTAGTCGGGACTCCGTACGAGCAGTACTTC. Protein sequence: CASSLVGTPYEQYF.

V is TRBV30 and J is TRBJ2-1; D gene uncertain. The V gene's germline CDR1 is GTSNPN and CDR2 SVGIG (reference sequence). Trimming cost V 5 bases and J 4 bases, with 12 bases left between them. CDR3 length: 13 amino acids. Here the CDR3 reads CAWSRTLYNEQFF. The DNA for the CDR3 is TGTGCCTGGTCCCGGACGCTTTACAATGAGCAGTTCTTC.

This clonotype was seen a few times. The rearrangement links TRBV12-3 or TRBV12-4 to TRBJ2-3; D ambiguous. The CDR3 is 15 amino acids. The V gene lost 3 bases and the J gene lost 0 bases, with 10 bases spanning the gap. CDR3 in DNA: TGTGCCAGCAGTTTCCGAACCACTAGCACAGATACGCAGTATTTT. Its protein product is CASSFRTTSTDTQYF.

The chain has TRBV10-3 and TRBJ1-2, with unresolved D. From germline, CDR1 is ENHRY and CDR2 SYGVKD. V was shortened by 10 bases and J by 5 bases, with 8 bases between the two germline ends. The CDR3 contains 10 residues. CDR3 bases: TGTGCCACCCAGAATTATGGCTACACCTTC. Protein product: CATQNYGYTF.

The chain has TRBV19 and TRBJ1-5; D unresolved. The germline gives CDR1 LNHDA, CDR2 SQIVND (reference sequence). The CDR3 runs to 13 residues. Between the trimmed V and J ends, which lost 4 bases and 4 bases, there was a span of 8 bases. The CDR3 DNA follows: TGTGCCAGTAGTACGGGGAGTAATCAGCCCCAGCATTTT. Amino acid sequence: CASSTGSNQPQHF.

This clonotype was observed many times. This chain connects TRBV19 to TRBJ2-1; D is perhaps TRBD1 (6 bases). Germline loops: CDR1 LNHDA, CDR2 SQIVND (reference sequence). V lost 4 bases to trimming and J lost 0 bases, with 16 bases between them. The CDR3 loop spans 17 amino acids. The DNA of the CDR3 is TGTGCCAGTAGTAGGATGGACAGCTCGATCTCCTACAATGAGCAGTTCTTC. It codes for CASSRMDSSISYNEQFF.

J is TRBJ1-5 and V is TRBV20-1, with a possible D match to TRBD1 (6 bases). The length of the CDR3 is 15 residues. V gave up 6 bases and J gave up 0 bases, with 15 bases separating them. From germline, CDR1 is DFQATT and CDR2 SNEGSKA (reference sequence). The chain's CDR3 is CSAQGGGGSNQPQHF. The CDR3 DNA follows: TGCAGTGCCCAAGGGGGGGGCGGTAGCAATCAGCCCCAGCATTTT.

CDR3 DNA sequence: TGCAGTGCTAGAACGATGGCGGTCAACTATGGCTACACCTTC. It translates to CSARTMAVNYGYTF. The chain is built from TRBV20-1 and TRBJ1-2; D ambiguous. V was trimmed by 2 bases and J by 2 bases, leaving 12 bases between them. There are 14 residues in the CDR3. Germline CDR1 reads DFQATT; CDR2 reads SNEGSKA (reference sequence).

There are a few counts of this clonotype. V is TRBV5-6 and J is TRBJ1-1; tentatively, D is TRBD1 (6 bases). The V end lost 5 bases, the J end lost 3 bases, and 14 bases lay between the germline ends. This CDR3 is 14 amino acids long. Germline V gives CDR1 SGHDT, CDR2 YYEEEE. The chain's CDR3 is CASRRGDTYTEAFF. As DNA, the CDR3 is TGTGCCAGCAGGCGGGGGGACACCTACACTGAAGCTTTCTTT.

This clonotype was detected ten times or more. The chain employs TRBV7-2 and TRBJ2-4; the match to TRBD1 covers 11 bases. This CDR3 is built from 15 residues. Germline V CDR1 and CDR2: SGHTA, FQGNSA. V gave up 5 bases and J gave up 9 bases; unmatched junction bases: 9. CDR3 loop: CASSPRDRGSIIQYF. The DNA for the CDR3 is TGTGCCAGCAGCCCACGGGACAGGGGGTCGATCATTCAGTACTTC.

This clonotype has only a few counts. V gene TRBV7-8 combines with J gene TRBJ1-1, with D perhaps TRBD1 (5 bases). The V end was cut by 5 bases, the J end by 1 base, with 14 bases between. The CDR3 sequence is 15 residues long. Germline-derived CDR1 and CDR2 are SGHVS and FQNEAQ. The CDR3 sequence is CASSHRWAPNTEAFF. CDR3 DNA sequence: TGTGCCAGCAGCCACAGGTGGGCTCCGAACACTGAAGCTTTCTTT.

This clonotype was counted ten times or more. The genes are TRBV7-2 and TRBJ2-5, with D hard to call. The CDR3 is 16 amino acids. The germline V and J ends were trimmed by 1 base and 2 bases, with 14 bases remaining between them. The germline CDR1 and CDR2 sequences are SGHTA and FQGNSA. DNA of the CDR3: TGTGCCAGCAGCTTAGTTGCCAATCCGCCTCAAGAGACCCAGTACTTC. It encodes CASSLVANPPQETQYF.

There are many counts of this clonotype. V usage is TRBV12-3 or TRBV12-4 and J usage is TRBJ2-3; D possibly corresponds to TRBD2 (5 bases). This CDR3 has 15 residues. V lost 6 bases, J lost 4 bases, and 17 bases lay in between. Here the CDR3 reads CASSTDTSAADTQYF. The CDR3 DNA reads as TGTGCCAGCAGCACAGACACCTCAGCGGCAGATACGCAGTATTTT.

This clonotype was detected a few times. The chain uses TRBV7-2 and TRBJ2-3; 7 nucleotides align to TRBD2. The CDR3 spans 15 residues. V shed 0 bases, J shed 4 bases, and the junction held 4 bases outside the gene matches. Germline CDR1 and CDR2: SGHTA and FQGNSA. CDR3 nucleotides: TGTGCCAGCAGCTTAGCAGCGGGGAGGGCAGATACGCAGTATTTT. Amino acid sequence: CASSLAAGRADTQYF.

This clonotype was seen repeatedly, ten times or more. The rearrangement joins TRBV7-2 to TRBJ2-5; perhaps TRBD2 as D (6 bases). Trimming removed 6 bases at V and 5 bases at J, with 13 bases between. This CDR3 is 13 amino acids long. Per the germline V gene, CDR1 is SGHTA and CDR2 is FQGNSA. The CDR3 loop reads CASSFGGSETQYF. Here the CDR3 DNA reads TGTGCCAGCAGTTTCGGGGGTAGCGAGACCCAGTACTTC.

This clonotype was counted at least ten times. The rearrangement links TRBV7-2 to TRBJ2-2; no reliable D call. This CDR3 has 14 residues. CDR1 and CDR2 (germline): SGHTA, FQGNSA. The V and J ends lost 5 bases and 7 bases respectively, with 14 bases between them. CDR3 in DNA: TGTGCCAGCAGCCAACCGGCGAGGAACGGGGAGCTGTTTTTT. It specifies CASSQPARNGELFF.

This clonotype has at least ten counts. The chain is built from TRBV2 and TRBJ2-7; 7 bases line up with TRBD1. Germline V lookup: CDR1 SNHLY, CDR2 FYNNEI. V lost 9 bases, J lost 0 bases, and 8 bases stayed unmatched. The CDR3 is 14 residues long. CDR3 DNA sequence: TGTGCCAGAGGTGGGGACAGATCCTCCTACGAGCAGTACTTC. Translation gives CARGGDRSSYEQYF.

This clonotype was recorded at least ten times. The chain couples TRBV5-1 to TRBJ2-1, with no clear D. The ends were cut back, 2 bases at V and 7 bases at J, with 10 bases in the middle. The CDR3 spans 13 residues. Germline CDR1 and CDR2: SGHRS and YFSETQ. CDR3 sequence reads: CASSFGWLNEQFF. CDR3 DNA sequence: TGCGCCAGCAGCTTCGGTTGGTTGAATGAGCAGTTCTTC.

This clonotype was seen at least ten times. The V call is TRBV20-1, the J call TRBJ2-1, with 9 positions matching TRBD2. The CDR3 consists of 16 residues. Germline assignment: CDR1 DFQATT and CDR2 SNEGSKA (reference sequence). The V and J ends lost 0 bases and 6 bases, in that order; junction bases with no gene match: 9. This CDR3 reads CSARDFHSGGVNEQFF. Written as DNA, the CDR3 is TGCAGTGCTAGAGATTTTCATAGCGGGGGAGTCAATGAGCAGTTCTTC.

In its sample, this clonotype was seen many times. This chain uses TRBV5-1 with TRBJ1-6; weak D call: TRBD1 (5 bases). Trimming pared 2 bases from V and 9 bases from J, leaving 12 bases between. CDR1 and CDR2 (germline): SGHRS, YFSETQ. CDR3 size: 14 residues. The CDR3 here is CASSFEGFSSPLHF. As DNA, the CDR3 is TGCGCCAGCAGCTTCGAGGGGTTCTCTTCACCCCTCCACTTT.

This clonotype was detected a few times. The chain couples TRBV28 to TRBJ2-3, with a weak D call TRBD2 (7 bases). Trimming took 5 bases from V and 4 from J, leaving 19 bases between them. CDR1 is MDHEN, CDR2 SYDVKM, per germline. This CDR3 has 16 amino acids. This chain's CDR3 is CASSLRGGGGADTQYF. The CDR3 bases are TGTGCCAGCAGTCTGAGGGGTGGAGGGGGGGCAGATACGCAGTATTTT.

This clonotype was recorded many times. The CDR3 spells CASSLSLRVTEAFF. DNA for the CDR3: TGTGCCAGCAGCTTATCTCTCCGGGTCACTGAAGCTTTCTTT. V and J are TRBV7-9 and TRBJ1-1, with unresolved D. The V and J ends lost 2 bases and 4 bases respectively, with 11 bases between them. The CDR3 is 14 residues long. The germline V gene encodes CDR1 SEHNR and CDR2 FQNEAQ (reference sequence).

This clonotype was seen a few times. The V and J genes are TRBV4-1 and TRBJ1-5; D not resolved. Germline CDR1 reads MGHRA; CDR2 reads YSYEKL. V was trimmed by 0 bases and J by 2 bases, leaving 20 bases between them. The CDR3 totals 19 residues. CDR3 sequence (DNA): TGCGCCAGCAGCCAAGATCTTTTCGGTATGGTAGGAGGCAATCAGCCCCAGCATTTT. It is translated as CASSQDLFGMVGGNQPQHF.

In this sample, this clonotype turned up many times. The V call is TRBV20-1, the J call TRBJ1-6; TRBD1 is a possible D gene (5 bases). Germline CDR1 is DFQATT and CDR2 is SNEGSKA (reference sequence). The CDR3 consists of 17 residues. V lost 2 bases, J lost 1 base, and 15 bases lay in between. CDR3 bases: TGCAGTGCTAGACCTACCCACGACAGTTCCTATAATTCACCCCTCCACTTT. This encodes CSARPTHDSSYNSPLHF.

This clonotype was seen more than once but under ten times. The chain carries TRBV29-1 and TRBJ1-4; D gene uncertain. Germline CDR1 SQVTM, CDR2 ANQGSEA. This CDR3 is built from 14 residues. V shed 4 bases and J shed 6 bases, with 15 bases lying between them. The CDR3 DNA sequence: TGCAGCGTTGCCATACAGTCCGGTTATGAAAAACTGTTTTTT. Amino acids: CSVAIQSGYEKLFF. Full variable domain (missing parts from reference TRBV29-1 and TRBJ1-4): SAVISQKPSRDICQRGTSLTIQCQVDSQVTMMFWYRQQPGQSLTLIATANQGSEATYESGFVIDKFPISRPNLTFSTLTVSNMSPEDSSIYLCSVAIQSGYEKLFFGSGTQLSVL.

This clonotype was detected a few times. This sequence joins TRBV15 and TRBJ1-4, with D possibly TRBD1 on 5 matching bases. Trimming shortened V by 5 bases and J by 8 bases, and 24 bases separated the two germline ends. Germline-derived CDR1 and CDR2 are LNHNV and YYDKDF (reference sequence). The CDR3 runs to 17 residues. In DNA, the CDR3 is TGTGCCACCAGCCAAACCAACCGGGCCTGGGGCCGGGAAAAACTGTTTTTT. Translation gives CATSQTNRAWGREKLFF. Filled out from reference TRBV15 and TRBJ1-4, the complete variable domain reads DAMVIQNPRYQVTQFGKPVTLSCSQTLNHNVMYWYQQKSSQAPKLLFHYYDKDFNNEADTPDNFQSRRPNTSFCFLDIRSPGLGDTAMYLCATSQTNRAWGREKLFFGSGTQLSVL.